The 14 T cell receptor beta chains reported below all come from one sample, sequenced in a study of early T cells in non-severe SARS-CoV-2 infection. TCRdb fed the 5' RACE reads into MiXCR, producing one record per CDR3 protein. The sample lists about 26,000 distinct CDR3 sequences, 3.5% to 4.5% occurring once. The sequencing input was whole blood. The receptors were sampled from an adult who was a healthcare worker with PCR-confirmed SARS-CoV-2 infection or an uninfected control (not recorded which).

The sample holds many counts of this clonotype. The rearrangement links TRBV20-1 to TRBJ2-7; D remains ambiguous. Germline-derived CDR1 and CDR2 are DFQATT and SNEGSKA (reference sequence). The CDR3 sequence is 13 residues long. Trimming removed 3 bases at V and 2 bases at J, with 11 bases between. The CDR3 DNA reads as TGCAGTGCTAGCGCGGCGGATACCTACGAGCAGTACTTC. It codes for CSASAADTYEQYF.

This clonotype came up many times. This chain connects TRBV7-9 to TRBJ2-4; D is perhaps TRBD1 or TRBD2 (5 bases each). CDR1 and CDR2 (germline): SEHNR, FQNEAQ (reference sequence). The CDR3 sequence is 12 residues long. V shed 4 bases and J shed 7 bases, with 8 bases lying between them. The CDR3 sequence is CASSWGRNIQYF. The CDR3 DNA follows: TGTGCCAGCAGCTGGGGACGTAACATTCAGTACTTC.

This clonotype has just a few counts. For the CDR3, the DNA is TGTGCCGTCCAAGATACAGGTTCGAGTACTGGTGGCTACACCTTC. Translation gives CAVQDTGSSTGGYTF. V gene TRBV28 combines with J gene TRBJ1-2; a weak D match, TRBD1 (5 bases). Germline CDR1 is MDHEN and CDR2 is SYDVKM. This CDR3 spans 15 amino acids. The ends were cut back, 11 bases at V and 7 bases at J, with 26 bases in the middle.

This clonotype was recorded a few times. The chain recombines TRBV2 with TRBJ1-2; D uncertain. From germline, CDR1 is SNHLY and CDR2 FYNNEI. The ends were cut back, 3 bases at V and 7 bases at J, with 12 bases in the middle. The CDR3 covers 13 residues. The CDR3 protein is CASSDPDAIGYTF. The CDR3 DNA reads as TGTGCCAGCAGTGACCCGGACGCCATTGGCTACACCTTC.

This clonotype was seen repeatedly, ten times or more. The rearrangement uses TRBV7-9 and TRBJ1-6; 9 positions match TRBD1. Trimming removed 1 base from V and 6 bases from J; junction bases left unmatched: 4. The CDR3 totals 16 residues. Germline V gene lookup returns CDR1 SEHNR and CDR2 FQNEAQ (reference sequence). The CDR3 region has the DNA TGTGCCAGCAGCTTAGGTTCGGACAGGGGTAATTCACCCCTCCACTTT. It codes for CASSLGSDRGNSPLHF.

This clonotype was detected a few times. The DNA for the CDR3 is TGTGCCAGCAGCTATTGGATCAACTGCGAGCAGTACTTC. It translates to CASSYWINCEQYF. This rearrangement joins TRBV7-2 to TRBJ2-7; D is ambiguous. The length of the CDR3 is 13 residues. Germline V lookup: CDR1 SGHTA, CDR2 FQGNSA. Trimming shortened V by 4 bases and J by 6 bases, and 13 bases separated the two germline ends.

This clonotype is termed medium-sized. CDR3 coding DNA: TGTGCCAGCAGTGACTCCGCGACATCACCCCTCCACTTT. Its translation is CASSDSATSPLHF. The chain employs TRBV6-4 and TRBJ1-6; no clear D gene. The germline V gene encodes CDR1 MRHNA and CDR2 SNTAGT. The CDR3 extends over 13 amino acids. Trimming took off 0 bases at V and 10 bases at J, with 7 bases between the two ends.

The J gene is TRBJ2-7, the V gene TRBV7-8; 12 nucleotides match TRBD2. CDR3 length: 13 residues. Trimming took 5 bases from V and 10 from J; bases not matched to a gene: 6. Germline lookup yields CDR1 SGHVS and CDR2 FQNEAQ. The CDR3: CASSQTSGSIQYF. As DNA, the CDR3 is TGTGCCAGCAGCCAGACTAGCGGGAGTATACAGTACTTC. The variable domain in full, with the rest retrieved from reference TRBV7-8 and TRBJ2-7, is GAGVSQSPRYKVAKRGQDVALRCDPISGHVSLFWYQQALGQGPEFLTYFQNEAQLDKSGLPSDRFFAERPEGSVSTLKIQRTQQEDSAVYLCASSQTSGSIQYFGPGTRLTVT.

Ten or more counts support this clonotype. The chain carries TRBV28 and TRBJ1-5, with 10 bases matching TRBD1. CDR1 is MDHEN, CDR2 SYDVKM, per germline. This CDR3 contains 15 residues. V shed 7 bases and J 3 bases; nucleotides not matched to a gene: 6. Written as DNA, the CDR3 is TGTGCCAGCAAGCTGACAGGGGGCTCCAATCAGCCCCAGCATTTT. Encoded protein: CASKLTGGSNQPQHF.

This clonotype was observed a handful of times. The CDR3 region is CASSFDRGQYGYTF. As DNA, the CDR3 is TGTGCCAGCAGCTTCGATAGGGGCCAGTATGGCTACACCTTC. The chain employs TRBV7-2 and TRBJ1-2, with a possible D match to TRBD1 (5 bases). Per germline, CDR1 SGHTA and CDR2 FQGNSA. V lost 3 bases, J lost 5 bases, and 13 bases lay in between. The CDR3 consists of 14 residues.

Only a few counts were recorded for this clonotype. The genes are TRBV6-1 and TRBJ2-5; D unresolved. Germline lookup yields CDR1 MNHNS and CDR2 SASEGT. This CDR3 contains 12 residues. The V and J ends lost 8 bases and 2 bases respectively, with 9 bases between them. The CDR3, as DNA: TGTGCCAGCCTAACTTTGCAAGAGACCCAGTACTTC. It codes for CASLTLQETQYF.

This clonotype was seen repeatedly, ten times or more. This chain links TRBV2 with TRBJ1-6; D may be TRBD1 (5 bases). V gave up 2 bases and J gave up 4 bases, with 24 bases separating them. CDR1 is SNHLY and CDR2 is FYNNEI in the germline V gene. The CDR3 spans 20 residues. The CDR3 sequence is CASSERAYFGTDFYNSPLHF. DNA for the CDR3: TGTGCCAGCAGTGAACGGGCTTATTTCGGGACCGATTTTTATAATTCACCCCTCCACTTT. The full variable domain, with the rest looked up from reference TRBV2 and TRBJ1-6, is EPEVTQTPSHQVTQMGQEVILRCVPISNHLYFYWYRQILGQKVEFLVSFYNNEISEKSEIFDDQFSVERPDGSNFTLKIRSTKLEDSAMYFCASSERAYFGTDFYNSPLHFGNGTRLTVT.

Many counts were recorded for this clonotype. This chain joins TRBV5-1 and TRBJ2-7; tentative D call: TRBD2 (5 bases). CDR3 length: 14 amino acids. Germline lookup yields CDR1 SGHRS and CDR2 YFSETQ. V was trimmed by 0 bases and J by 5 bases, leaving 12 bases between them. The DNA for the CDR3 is TGCGCCAGCAGCTTGGGCCCGGGGTCAGACGAGCAGTACTTC. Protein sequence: CASSLGPGSDEQYF.

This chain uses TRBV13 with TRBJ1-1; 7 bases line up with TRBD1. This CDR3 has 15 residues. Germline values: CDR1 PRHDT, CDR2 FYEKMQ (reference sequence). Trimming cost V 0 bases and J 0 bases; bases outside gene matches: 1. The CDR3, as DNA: TGTGCCAGCAGCTTAGGGACAGGGCTGAACACTGAAGCTTTCTTT. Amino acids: CASSLGTGLNTEAFF.